What follows are 24 T cell receptor beta chains derived from one specimen sequenced in a study of blood T cell repertoires in COVID-19 (dated by TCRdb to about 2020). Library generation was performed with the immunoSEQ multiplex PCR assay. Imported from immuneACCESS, the table was reduced by TCRdb to in-frame sequences with V and J called. These copies leave out some clones; in studies compared against another copy, an unresolved V gene accounts for under half, and the cause of the remainder is not known. For this sample there are approximately 280,000 clones; about four fifths appear just once. Together, the top ten hold 4.5% to 6% of the sample. Sequencing used PBMCs or T cells enriched from blood (not recorded which). Every receptor here comes from a middle-aged man who had been exposed to COVID-19.

This clone appeared a few times. The chain carries TRBV7-8 and TRBJ2-7, with D perhaps matching TRBD1 (5 bases). The V and J ends lost 2 bases and 3 bases respectively, with 11 bases between them. CDR3 length: 14 residues. The germline gives CDR1 SGHVS, CDR2 FQNEAQ. CDR3 residues: CASSLLDSDYEQYF. As DNA, the CDR3 is TGTGCCAGCAGCTTACTTGACAGCGACTACGAGCAGTACTTC.

This clone was seen just once. V and J are TRBV3-1 (or the pseudogene TRBV3-2) and TRBJ2-1, with 11 bases matching TRBD2. V was pared by 4 bases and J by 4 bases, with 0 bases of the junction left unmatched. Germline lookup yields CDR1 LGHDT and CDR2 YNNKEL (reference sequence). The CDR3 contains 14 residues. The CDR3 DNA is TGTGCCAGCAGCCGGACTAGCGGGTACAATGAGCAGTTCTTC. It is translated as CASSRTSGYNEQFF.

The gene calls are TRBV30 and TRBJ1-2, with unresolved D. Germline assignment: CDR1 GTSNPN and CDR2 SVGIG (reference sequence). The CDR3 contains 13 residues. With 3 bases removed from V and 6 bases from J, the gap between germline ends came to 14 bases. The CDR3 loop reads CAWSGSGLNGYTF. For the CDR3, the DNA is TGTGCCTGGAGCGGTTCGGGTCTAAATGGCTACACCTTC.

The chain employs TRBV7-2 and TRBJ2-3; no firm D call. This CDR3 spans 15 amino acids. The germline V gene has CDR1 SGHTA and CDR2 FQGNSA. The V gene lost 5 bases and the J gene lost 1 base, with 13 bases spanning the gap. The CDR3 nucleotides are TGTGCCAGCAGCCTATCTAGTGGCGGCACAGATACGCAGTATTTT. Its protein product is CASSLSSGGTDTQYF.

This clone was recorded only once. This rearrangement joins TRBV6-5 to TRBJ2-2; 10 nucleotides line up with TRBD2. The CDR3 consists of 15 residues. Germline values: CDR1 MNHEY, CDR2 SVGAGI. The junction had 3 bases not matched to a gene; V was cut back by 6 bases and J by 2 bases. The CDR3 loop reads CASRLAGGNTGELFF. In nucleotides, the CDR3 is TGTGCCAGCAGATTAGCGGGAGGAAACACCGGGGAGCTGTTTTTT.

The table lists this clone with a count of one. The CDR3 DNA reads as TGTGCCAGCGGAACGACCCATCAGGGCACAGATACGCAGTATTTT. The encoded protein is CASGTTHQGTDTQYF. The V gene is TRBV9, the J gene TRBJ2-3; D call uncertain. Germline V gives CDR1 SGDLS, CDR2 YYNGEE. The CDR3 consists of 15 residues. Trimming left V 7 bases short and J 1 base short, with 16 bases between.

V usage is TRBV4-1 and J usage is TRBJ1-6, with 8 bases fitting TRBD1. CDR3 length: 15 amino acids. The germline V gene encodes CDR1 MGHRA and CDR2 YSYEKL. J gave up 7 bases and V 6 bases, and 8 bases lay outside the gene matches. CDR3 nucleotide sequence: TGCGCCAGCAGTAGACAGGGGTATGCAAATTCACCCCTCCACTTT. Its translation: CASSRQGYANSPLHF.

V is TRBV29-1 and J is TRBJ1-2; tentatively, D is TRBD1 (5 bases). Between the trimmed V and J ends, which lost 7 bases and 2 bases, there was a span of 11 bases. This CDR3 is built from 12 residues. Germline values: CDR1 SQVTM, CDR2 ANQGSEA. The CDR3, as DNA: TGCAGCGCGATGGGGCTGAACTATGGCTACACCTTC. This codes for CSAMGLNYGYTF.

In its sample, this clone was seen once. DNA for the CDR3: TGTGCCAGCAGTGTCATCAGGGAAGGTTCGGGGGAGTTTAGTCACAATGAGCAGTTCTTC. It encodes CASSVIREGSGEFSHNEQFF. The J gene is TRBJ2-1, the V gene TRBV6-4, with D possibly being TRBD2 (6 bases). The CDR3 is 20 residues long. Trimming shortened V by 4 bases and J by 5 bases, and 30 bases separated the two germline ends. The germline CDR1 and CDR2 sequences are MRHNA and SNTAGT.

A single count supports this clone. The V gene is TRBV21-1, the J gene TRBJ2-7; whether TRBD2, the table's D call, matches the DNA was not checked. TRBV21-1 is deemed a pseudogene. This CDR3 is 20 amino acids long. The CDR3 DNA reads as TGTGCCAGCAGCAGTGAATCTAAGGAGGGTGCCAACCTTCGTGGTGGCGAGCAGTACTTC. It translates to CASSSESKEGANLRGGEQYF.

The chain couples TRBV30 to TRBJ1-6; 9 bases fit TRBD1. Germline V gene data show CDR1 as GTSNPN and CDR2 as SVGIG (reference sequence). V was pared by 3 bases and J by 7 bases, with 7 bases of the junction left unmatched. The CDR3 covers 15 residues. The CDR3 DNA reads as TGTGCCTGGAGGGGACAGGGTAGCAGAAATTCACCCCTCCACTTT. Its protein product is CAWRGQGSRNSPLHF.

The V gene is TRBV4-2, the J gene TRBJ1-5; D not resolved. The CDR3 sequence is 15 residues long. The germline V and J ends were trimmed by 0 bases and 0 bases, with 6 bases remaining between them. Per germline, CDR1 LGHNA and CDR2 YNFKEQ. CDR3 loop: CASSQDHFSNQPQHF. The CDR3 bases are TGTGCCAGCAGCCAAGATCATTTTAGCAATCAGCCCCAGCATTTT.

The chain employs TRBV19 and TRBJ2-2, with D hard to call. The CDR3 extends over 11 amino acids. Germline CDR1 and CDR2: LNHDA and SQIVND (reference sequence). Trimming took off 9 bases at V and 2 bases at J, with 4 bases between the two ends. CDR3: CASSNTGELFF. DNA of the CDR3: TGTGCCAGCTCTAACACCGGGGAGCTGTTTTTT. The variable domain in full, with the rest retrieved from reference TRBV19 and TRBJ2-2, is DGGITQSPKYLFRKEGQNVTLSCEQNLNHDAMYWYRQDPGQGLRLIYYSQIVNDFQKGDIAEGYSVSREKKESFPLTVTSAQKNPTAFYLCASSNTGELFFGEGSRLTVL.

The chain carries TRBV29-1 and TRBJ1-1; D may be TRBD1 (5 bases). This CDR3 comprises 13 residues. Germline V CDR1 and CDR2: SQVTM, ANQGSEA. V dropped 3 bases and J dropped 0 bases, with 8 bases sitting between them. CDR3 DNA: TGCAGCGTTGACCGGGGGGTGAACACTGAAGCTTTCTTT. Amino acids: CSVDRGVNTEAFF.

The rearrangement uses TRBV6-5 and TRBJ1-4, with D perhaps TRBD1 (6 bases). The CDR3 extends over 13 amino acids. Germline V lookup: CDR1 MNHEY, CDR2 SVGAGI. Trimming left V 9 bases short and J 7 bases short, with 15 bases between. For the CDR3, the DNA is TGTGCCAGGGTGAACAGGGCCGTTGAAAAACTGTTTTTT. Its protein is CARVNRAVEKLFF.

V is TRBV9 and J is TRBJ1-1; no firm D call. CDR1 SGDLS and CDR2 YYNGEE come from the germline V gene. The CDR3 has 14 amino acids. Trimming shortened V by 4 bases and J by 6 bases, and 16 bases separated the two germline ends. The CDR3 region is CASSPGPGRAEAFF. CDR3 in DNA: TGTGCCAGCAGCCCAGGACCCGGGCGGGCTGAAGCTTTCTTT.

The genes are TRBV27 and TRBJ2-3; the D gene is possibly TRBD1 (6 bases). With 11 bases removed from V and 5 bases from J, the gap between germline ends came to 20 bases. This CDR3 spans 14 amino acids. Per the germline V gene, CDR1 is MNHEY and CDR2 is SMNVEV (reference sequence). For the CDR3, the DNA is TGTGCCTCAGGGGAGTGGGAGCAAATAGATACGCAGTATTTT. Its translation is CASGEWEQIDTQYF.

The chain has TRBV5-6 and TRBJ1-2; the D gene is possibly TRBD1 (6 bases). Germline values: CDR1 SGHDT, CDR2 YYEEEE. The germline V and J ends were trimmed by 0 bases and 4 bases, with 10 bases remaining between them. This CDR3 is 14 amino acids long. The CDR3 DNA reads as TGTGCCAGCAGCTTGGTTGGGGGCGGCTATGGCTACACCTTC. It specifies CASSLVGGGYGYTF.

The chain links TRBV10-3 to TRBJ2-2, with TRBD2 matching 10 bases. V lost 7 bases, J lost 4 bases, and 0 bases stayed unmatched. The CDR3 covers 13 residues. CDR1 is ENHRY, CDR2 SYGVKD, per germline. In DNA, the CDR3 is TGTGCCATCAAGCGGGAGGGCACCGGGGAGCTGTTTTTT. It yields the protein CAIKREGTGELFF.

This sequence joins TRBV6-5 and TRBJ2-3, with D possibly matching TRBD2 (5 bases). The CDR3 spans 15 residues. CDR1 and CDR2 from the germline V gene are MNHEY and SVGAGI. Trimming left V 8 bases short and J 9 bases short, with 24 bases between. The CDR3 spells CASHTRWGFGETQYF. The CDR3, as DNA: TGTGCCAGCCACACCCGGTGGGGATTTGGGGAGACGCAGTATTTT.

Only a few counts were recorded for this clone. J is TRBJ1-6 and V is TRBV2; D ambiguous. The V end lost 5 bases, the J end lost 12 bases, and 8 bases lay between the germline ends. CDR1 is SNHLY, CDR2 FYNNEI, per germline. The CDR3 spans 11 residues. The CDR3 sequence: CASSTRRPLHF. CDR3 DNA: TGTGCCAGCAGTACCCGGAGACCCCTCCACTTT.

The chain employs TRBV4-1 and TRBJ2-2, with 7 nucleotides matching TRBD1. The CDR3 contains 16 residues. V was clipped by 6 bases and J by 5 bases; unmatched bases: 12. The germline CDR1 and CDR2 sequences are MGHRA and YSYEKL. The CDR3, as DNA: TGCGCCAGCAGACACCTCGACAGGGAGAGGACCGGGGAGCTGTTTTTT. Protein product: CASRHLDRERTGELFF.

The chain links TRBV10-3 to TRBJ1-2; unclear D gene. V was cut by 5 bases and J by 1 base, with 14 bases left in between. The CDR3 runs 15 residues. Looked up from germline, CDR1 is ENHRY and CDR2 is SYGVKD. DNA of the CDR3: TGTGCCATCAGTCTAGGACGGGAAAATAACTATGGCTACACCTTC. It yields the protein CAISLGRENNYGYTF.

The chain recombines TRBV5-6 with TRBJ2-7; 10 nucleotides agree with TRBD1. Germline CDR1 and CDR2: SGHDT and YYEEEE. This CDR3 is 16 amino acids long. Germline trimming cut 2 bases from V and 5 bases from J; bases unmatched to any gene: 10. The chain's CDR3 is CASSFAGQGIGHEQYF. The CDR3 DNA is TGTGCCAGCAGCTTCGCGGGACAGGGGATCGGGCACGAGCAGTACTTC.